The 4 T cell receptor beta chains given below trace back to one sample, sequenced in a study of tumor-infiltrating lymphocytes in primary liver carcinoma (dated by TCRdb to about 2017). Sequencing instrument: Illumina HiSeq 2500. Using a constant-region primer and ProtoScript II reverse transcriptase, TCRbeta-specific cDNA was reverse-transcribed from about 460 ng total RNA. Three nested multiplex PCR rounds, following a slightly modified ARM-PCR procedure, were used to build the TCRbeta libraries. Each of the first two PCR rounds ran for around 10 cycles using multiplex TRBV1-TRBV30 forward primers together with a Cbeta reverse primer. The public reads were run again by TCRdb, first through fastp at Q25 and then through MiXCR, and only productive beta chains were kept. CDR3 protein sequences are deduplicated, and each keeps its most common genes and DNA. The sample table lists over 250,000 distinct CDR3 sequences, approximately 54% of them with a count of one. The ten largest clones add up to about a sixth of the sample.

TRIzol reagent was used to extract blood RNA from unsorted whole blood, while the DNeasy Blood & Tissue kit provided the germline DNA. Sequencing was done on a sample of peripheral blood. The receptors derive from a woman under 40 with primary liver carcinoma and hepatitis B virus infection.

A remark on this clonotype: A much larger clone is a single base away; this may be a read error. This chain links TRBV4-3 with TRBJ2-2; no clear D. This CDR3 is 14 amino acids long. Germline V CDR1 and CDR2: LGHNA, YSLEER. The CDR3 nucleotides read TGCGCCAGCAACCAATCAGGGAACACCGGGGAGCTGTTTTTT. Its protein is CASNQSGNTGELFF.

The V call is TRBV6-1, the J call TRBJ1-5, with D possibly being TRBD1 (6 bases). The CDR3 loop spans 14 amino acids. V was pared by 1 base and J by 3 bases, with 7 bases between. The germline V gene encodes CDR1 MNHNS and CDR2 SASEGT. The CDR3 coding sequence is TGTGCCAGCAGTGAAGGGACAGCCAATCAGCCCCAGCATTTT. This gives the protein CASSEGTANQPQHF.

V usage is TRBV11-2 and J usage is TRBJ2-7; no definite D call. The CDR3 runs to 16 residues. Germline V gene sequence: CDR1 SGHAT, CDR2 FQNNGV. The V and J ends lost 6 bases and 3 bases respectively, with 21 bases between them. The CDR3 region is CASSPIRRHGDYEQYF. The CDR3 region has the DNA TGTGCCAGCAGTCCAATTAGGAGACACGGAGACTACGAGCAGTACTTC. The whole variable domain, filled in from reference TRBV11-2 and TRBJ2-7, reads EAGVAQSPRYKIIEKRQSVAFWCNPISGHATLYWYQQILGQGPKLLIQFQNNGVVDDSQLPKDRFSAERLKGVDSTLKIQPAKLEDSAVYLCASSPIRRHGDYEQYFGPGTRLTVT.

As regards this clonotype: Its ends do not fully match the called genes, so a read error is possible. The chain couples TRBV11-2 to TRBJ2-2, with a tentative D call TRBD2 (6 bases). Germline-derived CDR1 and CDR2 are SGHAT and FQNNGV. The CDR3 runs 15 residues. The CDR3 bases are TGTGCCTGCAGGTGCGGGTTGGGGAGGACCGGGGAGCTGTTTTTT. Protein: CACRCGLGRTGELFF.